The 22 T cell receptor beta chains below were found in one sample sequenced in a study of shared clonotypes between healthy human individuals. Only in-frame clones appear in the TCRdb table, and some are missing; sequencing was by immunoSEQ multiplex PCR. The table includes roughly 1,500,000 clones, nearly 99% detected once. What was sequenced was naive CD4+ T cells sorted from blood. Noted subset: CD45RA+ positively selected. These receptors were taken from a man aged 25 to 45 in good health.

This sequence joins TRBV7-9 and TRBJ2-7, with TRBD2 matching 13 bases. Germline V CDR1 and CDR2: SEHNR, FQNEAQ (reference sequence). V dropped 4 bases and J dropped 5; count of bases not matched to a gene: 5. CDR3 length: 15 amino acids. The CDR3 sequence: CASSYFGLAGDEQYF. The CDR3 DNA reads as TGTGCCAGCAGCTACTTCGGACTAGCGGGAGACGAGCAGTACTTC.

The chain has TRBV7-2 and TRBJ2-2, with TRBD2 matching 14 bases. V trimming: 4 bases; J trimming: 4 bases; junction bases outside the gene matches: 8. Germline V gene sequence: CDR1 SGHTA, CDR2 FQGNSA. This CDR3 region has 18 residues. For the CDR3, the DNA is TGTGCCAGCAGCTGGCGACTAGCGGGAGGGACGAGCACCGGGGAGCTGTTTTTT. Translation gives CASSWRLAGGTSTGELFF.

The rearrangement uses TRBV7-6 and TRBJ1-1; perhaps TRBD1 as D (6 bases). The germline V and J ends were trimmed by 0 bases and 1 base, with 12 bases remaining between them. The CDR3 loop spans 16 amino acids. Germline V lookup: CDR1 SGHVS, CDR2 FNYEAQ. The CDR3 DNA reads as TGTGCCAGCAGCTTAGCCTCCAGGGGAGGGAACACTGAAGCTTTCTTT. It codes for CASSLASRGGNTEAFF.

The chain joins TRBV11-2 to TRBJ2-7; the D gene could be TRBD1 or TRBD2 (5 bases each). This CDR3 contains 15 residues. Trimming removed 5 bases from V and 0 bases from J, with 14 bases in between. From germline, CDR1 is SGHAT and CDR2 FQNNGV. The CDR3 bases are TGTGCCAGCAGCACGGGACGGCCAAACTCCTACGAGCAGTACTTC. It encodes CASSTGRPNSYEQYF.

This rearrangement joins TRBV18 to TRBJ1-2; 7 bases line up with TRBD1. CDR1 and CDR2 (germline): KGHSH, LQKENI. The CDR3 length is 13 residues. V was clipped by 1 base and J by 7 bases; unmatched bases: 3. The DNA for the CDR3 is TGTGCCAGCTCACCACAGACAGGGAGTGGCTACACCTTC. Its protein product is CASSPQTGSGYTF.

The V call is TRBV19, the J call TRBJ2-4, with D unresolved. Germline CDR1 reads LNHDA; CDR2 reads SQIVND (reference sequence). Trimming cost V 4 bases and J 6 bases, with 13 bases left between them. The CDR3 consists of 14 residues. The CDR3 DNA reads TGTGCCAGTAGTACTCGGGCGCCAGGAAACATTCAGTACTTC. Protein: CASSTRAPGNIQYF.

The J gene is TRBJ2-3, the V gene TRBV7-2, with D uncertain. The V end lost 1 base, the J end lost 0 bases, and 8 bases lay between the germline ends. The CDR3 is 15 residues long. Germline lookup yields CDR1 SGHTA and CDR2 FQGNSA. The CDR3 nucleotides read TGTGCCAGCAGCTTAGGGCGTACTAGCACAGATACGCAGTATTTT. It translates to CASSLGRTSTDTQYF.

This clone was seen once. As DNA, the CDR3 is TGCAGCGTATGGGAGAACACTGAAGCTTTCTTT. Translating gives CSVWENTEAFF. The chain has TRBV29-1 and TRBJ1-1; D remains unclear. The length of the CDR3 is 11 residues. Per germline, CDR1 SQVTM and CDR2 ANQGSEA. V lost 6 bases to trimming and J lost 1 base, with 6 bases between them.

This clone was observed once. The V and J genes are TRBV9 and TRBJ2-1; possibly TRBD2 for D (6 bases). This CDR3 has 15 residues. V lost 2 bases to trimming and J lost 4 bases, with 13 bases between them. Germline values: CDR1 SGDLS, CDR2 YYNGEE. DNA of the CDR3: TGTGCCAGCAGCGTTGCGGGGCGGGATTACAATGAGCAGTTCTTC. Its protein product is CASSVAGRDYNEQFF.

The V call is TRBV2, the J call TRBJ2-2; maybe TRBD1 (6 bases). V gave up 7 bases and J gave up 0 bases, with 15 bases separating them. CDR3 size: 16 residues. Germline V gives CDR1 SNHLY, CDR2 FYNNEI. The CDR3 here is CASITAQGTNTGELFF. In DNA, the CDR3 is TGTGCCAGCATCACTGCACAGGGAACGAACACCGGGGAGCTGTTTTTT.

The chain recombines TRBV27 with TRBJ2-5, with TRBD1 matching 7 bases. This CDR3 has 15 residues. V gave up 7 bases and J gave up 4 bases; unmatched junction bases: 12. From germline, CDR1 is MNHEY and CDR2 SMNVEV (reference sequence). CDR3 protein: CASTPLGEGAETQYF. The CDR3 bases are TGTGCCAGCACCCCGCTCGGTGAGGGGGCAGAGACCCAGTACTTC.

V usage is TRBV5-1 and J usage is TRBJ2-1; possibly TRBD2 for D (5 bases). The CDR3 sequence is 17 residues long. V was shortened by 5 bases and J by 9 bases, with 27 bases between the two germline ends. Germline V gene sequence: CDR1 SGHRS, CDR2 YFSETQ. The CDR3: CASSRLGMWLAPSEQFF. The CDR3 DNA follows: TGCGCCAGCAGTCGCTTGGGGATGTGGCTAGCTCCAAGTGAGCAGTTCTTC.

The rearrangement links TRBV5-1 to TRBJ2-7, with D perhaps TRBD1 (5 bases). V was pared by 0 bases and J by 1 base, with 11 bases between. Germline-derived CDR1 and CDR2 are SGHRS and YFSETQ. The length of the CDR3 is 15 residues. DNA of the CDR3: TGCGCCAGCAGCTTGGCCCGGCCAGGGTCCTACGAGCAGTACTTC. Amino acids: CASSLARPGSYEQYF. The full variable domain, completed using reference TRBV5-1 and TRBJ2-7, is KAGVTQTPRYLIKTRGQQVTLSCSPISGHRSVSWYQQTPGQGLQFLFEYFSETQRNKGNFPGRFSGRQFSNSRSEMNVSTLELGDSALYLCASSLARPGSYEQYFGPGTRLTVT.

CDR3 sequence (DNA): TGCAGTGCTAGCGAAAGCCACGAGCAGTACTTC. It yields the protein CSASESHEQYF. V gene TRBV20-1 combines with J gene TRBJ2-7; D gene unclear. There are 11 residues in the CDR3. V shed 3 bases and J shed 5 bases, with 8 bases lying between them. Germline-derived CDR1 and CDR2 are DFQATT and SNEGSKA (reference sequence).

V is TRBV2 and J is TRBJ2-7, with 8 bases lining up with TRBD1. V was pared by 10 bases and J by 0 bases, with 5 bases of the junction left unmatched. The germline V gene encodes CDR1 SNHLY and CDR2 FYNNEI. The CDR3 is 13 amino acids. The chain's CDR3 is CAMTTGDSYEQYF. In DNA, the CDR3 is TGTGCCATGACGACAGGGGACTCCTACGAGCAGTACTTC.

This clone was observed once. The rearrangement links TRBV30 to TRBJ2-5; no firm D call. Deletions cut 1 base from V and 2 bases from J, with 11 bases between. Germline V gives CDR1 GTSNPN, CDR2 SVGIG (reference sequence). The CDR3 loop spans 14 amino acids. The CDR3 spells CAWSAAQQQETQYF. Here the CDR3 DNA reads TGTGCCTGGAGTGCGGCCCAACAACAAGAGACCCAGTACTTC.

The chain recombines TRBV25-1 with TRBJ2-5, with no clear D. The CDR3 spans 11 residues. V lost 6 bases, J lost 5 bases, and 7 bases lay in between. The V gene's germline CDR1 is MGHDK and CDR2 SYGVNS. The CDR3 coding sequence is TGTGCCAGCAGAATCTTGGAGACCCAGTACTTC. It specifies CASRILETQYF.

This chain joins TRBV6-6 and TRBJ2-7, with a possible D match to TRBD1 (5 bases). Trimming removed 3 bases from V and 2 bases from J, with 14 bases in between. This CDR3 is built from 15 residues. Germline CDR1 MNHNY, CDR2 SVGAGI (reference sequence). The CDR3 nucleotides read TGTGCCAGCAGTTATCCGGCAGGGTGGACCTACGAGCAGTACTTC. Residues: CASSYPAGWTYEQYF.

CDR3 amino acids: CASSRDLNNEQFF. The CDR3 DNA reads TGTGCCAGCAGCCGGGACTTGAACAATGAGCAGTTCTTC. This rearrangement joins TRBV7-2 to TRBJ2-1, with a possible D match to TRBD2 (6 bases). Trimming left V 5 bases short and J 5 bases short, with 10 bases between. This CDR3 contains 13 residues. The germline V gene encodes CDR1 SGHTA and CDR2 FQGNSA.

J is TRBJ2-2 and V is TRBV7-9; D is undetermined. The germline V and J ends were trimmed by 6 bases and 2 bases, with 16 bases remaining between them. The V gene's germline CDR1 is SEHNR and CDR2 FQNEAQ (reference sequence). The CDR3 is 16 residues long. CDR3 bases: TGTGCCAGCAGACCCCGAATTGCTGATAACACCGGGGAGCTGTTTTTT. This encodes CASRPRIADNTGELFF.

The chain recombines TRBV11-2 with TRBJ2-7; D not certain. The CDR3 is 13 amino acids. With 1 base removed from V and 6 bases from J, the gap between germline ends came to 10 bases. Germline V gives CDR1 SGHAT, CDR2 FQNNGV. The CDR3 nucleotides are TGTGCCAGCAGCTTAGTCGGGTCGGTCGAGCAGTACTTC. This codes for CASSLVGSVEQYF.

This clone was recorded once. The chain uses TRBV5-1 and TRBJ2-5; 7 bases fit TRBD1. There are 15 residues in the CDR3. Germline-derived CDR1 and CDR2 are SGHRS and YFSETQ. V lost 0 bases and J lost 2; bases outside the gene matches: 4. The CDR3 region is CASSLGVGQQETQYF. The CDR3 region has the DNA TGCGCCAGCAGCTTGGGGGTGGGACAGCAAGAGACCCAGTACTTC.